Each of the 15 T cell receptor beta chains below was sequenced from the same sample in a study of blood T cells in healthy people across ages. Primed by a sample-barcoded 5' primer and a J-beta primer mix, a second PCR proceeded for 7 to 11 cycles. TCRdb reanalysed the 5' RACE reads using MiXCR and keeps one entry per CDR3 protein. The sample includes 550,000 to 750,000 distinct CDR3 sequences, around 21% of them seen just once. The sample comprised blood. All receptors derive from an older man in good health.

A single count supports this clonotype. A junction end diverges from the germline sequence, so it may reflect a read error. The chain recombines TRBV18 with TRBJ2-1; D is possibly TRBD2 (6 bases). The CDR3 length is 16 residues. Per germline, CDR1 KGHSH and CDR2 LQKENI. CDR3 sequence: CASSPPASEMGNEQFF. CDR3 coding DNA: TGTGCCAGCTCGCCACCGGCTAGCGAGATGGGCAATGAGCAGTTCTTC.

The CDR3: CASSRGRGASNQPQHF. DNA of the CDR3: TGTGCCAGCAGCCGGGGACGGGGGGCCAGCAATCAGCCCCAGCATTTT. The gene calls are TRBV3-1 and TRBJ1-5; D is perhaps TRBD1 (6 bases). The CDR3 is 16 residues long. The V and J ends lost 4 bases and 1 base respectively, with 14 bases between them. Germline-derived CDR1 and CDR2 are LGHDT and YNNKEL (reference sequence). The entire variable domain, with the rest obtained from reference TRBV3-1 and TRBJ1-5, is as follows: DTAVSQTPKYLVTQMGNDKSIKCEQNLGHDTMYWYKQDSKKFLKIMFSYNNKELIINETVPNRFSPKSPDKAHLNLHINSLELGDSAVYFCASSRGRGASNQPQHFGDGTRLSIL.

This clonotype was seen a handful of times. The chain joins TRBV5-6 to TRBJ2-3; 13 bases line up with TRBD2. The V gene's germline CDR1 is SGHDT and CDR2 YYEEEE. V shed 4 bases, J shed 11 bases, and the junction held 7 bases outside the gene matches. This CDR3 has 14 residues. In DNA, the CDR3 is TGTGCCAGCAGCGTCGGACTAGCGGGAGATCGGCAGTATTTT. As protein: CASSVGLAGDRQYF. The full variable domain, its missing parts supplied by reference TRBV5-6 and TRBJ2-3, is DAGVTQSPTHLIKTRGQQVTLRCSPKSGHDTVSWYQQALGQGPQFIFQYYEEEERQRGNFPDRFSGHQFPNYSSELNVNALLLGDSALYLCASSVGLAGDRQYFGPGTRLTVL.

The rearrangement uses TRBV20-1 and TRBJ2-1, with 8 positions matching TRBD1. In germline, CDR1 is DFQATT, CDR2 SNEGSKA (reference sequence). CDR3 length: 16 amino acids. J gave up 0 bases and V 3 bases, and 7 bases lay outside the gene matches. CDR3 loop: CSARNGQGSSYNEQFF. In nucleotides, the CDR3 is TGCAGTGCTAGGAACGGACAGGGCAGCTCCTACAATGAGCAGTTCTTC.

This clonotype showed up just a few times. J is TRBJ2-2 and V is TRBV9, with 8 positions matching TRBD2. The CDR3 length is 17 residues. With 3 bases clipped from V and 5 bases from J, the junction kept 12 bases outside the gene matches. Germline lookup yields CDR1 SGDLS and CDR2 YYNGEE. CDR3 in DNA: TGTGCCAGCAGCGAACCCCTCAGCGGGAGCGAAACCGGGGAGCTGTTTTTT. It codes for CASSEPLSGSETGELFF.

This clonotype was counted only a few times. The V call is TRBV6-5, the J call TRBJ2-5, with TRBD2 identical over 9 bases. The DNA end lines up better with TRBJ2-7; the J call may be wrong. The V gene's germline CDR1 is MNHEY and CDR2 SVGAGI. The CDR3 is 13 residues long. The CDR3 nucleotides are TGTGCCAGCAGCCTGGGACTAGCACACGAGCAGTACTTC. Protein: CASSLGLAHEQYF.

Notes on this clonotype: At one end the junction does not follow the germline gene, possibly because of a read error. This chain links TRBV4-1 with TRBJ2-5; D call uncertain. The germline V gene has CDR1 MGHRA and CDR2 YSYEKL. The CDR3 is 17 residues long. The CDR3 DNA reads TGCGCCAGCAGCCAAGGATTCGGGCCGCCCGATGTGGACGAGCAGTGCTTC. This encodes CASSQGFGPPDVDEQCF.

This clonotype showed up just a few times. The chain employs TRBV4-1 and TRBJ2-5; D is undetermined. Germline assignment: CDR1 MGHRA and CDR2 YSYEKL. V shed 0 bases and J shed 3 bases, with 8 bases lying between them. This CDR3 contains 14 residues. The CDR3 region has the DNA TGCGCCAGCAGCCAAGAAGGTCTAGAAGAGACCCAGTACTTC. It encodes CASSQEGLEETQYF.

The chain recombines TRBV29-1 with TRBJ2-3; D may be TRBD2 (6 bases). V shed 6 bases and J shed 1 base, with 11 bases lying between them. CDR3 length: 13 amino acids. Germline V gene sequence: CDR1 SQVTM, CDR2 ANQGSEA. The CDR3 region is CSVLIAGTDTQYF. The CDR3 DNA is TGCAGCGTCCTTATAGCGGGCACAGATACGCAGTATTTT.

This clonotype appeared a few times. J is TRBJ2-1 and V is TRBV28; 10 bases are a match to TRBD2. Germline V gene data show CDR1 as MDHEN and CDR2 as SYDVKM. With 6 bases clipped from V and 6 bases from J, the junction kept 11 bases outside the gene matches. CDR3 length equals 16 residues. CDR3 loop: CASRGPGLARSNEQFF. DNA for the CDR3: TGTGCCAGCAGAGGGCCGGGACTAGCGAGAAGCAATGAGCAGTTCTTC. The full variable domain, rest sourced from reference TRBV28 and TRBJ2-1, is DVKVTQSSRYLVKRTGEKVFLECVQDMDHENMFWYRQDPGLGLRLIYFSYDVKMKEKGDIPEGYSVSREKKERFSLILESASTNQTSMYLCASRGPGLARSNEQFFGPGTRLTVL.

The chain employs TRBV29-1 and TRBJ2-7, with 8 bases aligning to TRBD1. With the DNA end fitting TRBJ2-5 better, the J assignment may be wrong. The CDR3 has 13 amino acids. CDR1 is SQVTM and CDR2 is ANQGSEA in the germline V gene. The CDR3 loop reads CSATGAGQETQYF. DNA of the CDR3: TGCAGCGCGACAGGGGCTGGGCAAGAGACCCAGTACTTC.

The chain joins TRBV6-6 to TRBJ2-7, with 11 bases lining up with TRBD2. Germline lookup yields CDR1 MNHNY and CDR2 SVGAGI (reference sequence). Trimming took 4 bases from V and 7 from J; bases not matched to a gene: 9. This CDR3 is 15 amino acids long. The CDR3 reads CASSSIAGGPREQYF. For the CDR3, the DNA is TGTGCCAGCAGTTCCATAGCGGGAGGGCCTAGGGAGCAGTACTTC.

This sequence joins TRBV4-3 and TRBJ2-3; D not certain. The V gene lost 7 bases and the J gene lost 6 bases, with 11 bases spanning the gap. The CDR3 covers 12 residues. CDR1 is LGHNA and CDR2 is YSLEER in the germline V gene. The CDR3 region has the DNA TGCGCCAGCACCGGTGGCATGGATACGCAGTATTTT. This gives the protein CASTGGMDTQYF.

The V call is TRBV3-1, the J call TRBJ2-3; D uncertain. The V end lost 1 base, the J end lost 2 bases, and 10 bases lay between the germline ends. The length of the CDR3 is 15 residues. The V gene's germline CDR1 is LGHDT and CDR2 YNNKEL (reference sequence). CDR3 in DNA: TGTGCCAGCAGCCAAGCCCCGGCGGACACAGATACGCAGTATTTT. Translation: CASSQAPADTDTQYF.

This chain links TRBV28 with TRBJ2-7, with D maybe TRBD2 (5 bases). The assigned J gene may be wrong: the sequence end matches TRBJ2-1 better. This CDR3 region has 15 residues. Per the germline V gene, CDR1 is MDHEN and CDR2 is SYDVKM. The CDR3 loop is CASSLKGRKVNEQFF. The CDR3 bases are TGTGCCAGCAGTTTAAAAGGGAGAAAGGTCAATGAGCAGTTCTTC.